The next 19 T cell receptor beta chains were all read from a single sample in a study of brain metastases from non-small cell lung cancer. The assay was immunoSEQ multiplex PCR, and TCRdb's table has in-frame clones only and misses some. The table lists 950 to 1,500 clones, approximately 81% of them singletons. The source material was tissue from a brain metastasis. The receptors shown here come from a donor over 35 with non-small cell lung cancer.

This clone was counted a single time. CDR3 loop: CAIVASRTDTQYF. The CDR3 DNA reads TGTGCCATCGTGGCTAGCCGCACAGATACGCAGTATTTT. The chain links TRBV10-3 to TRBJ2-3; D possibly corresponds to TRBD2 (5 bases). This CDR3 has 13 amino acids. Germline values: CDR1 ENHRY, CDR2 SYGVKD. The V end was cut by 8 bases, the J end by 1 base, with 10 bases between.

This clone turned up a few times. The V call is TRBV1, the J call TRBJ2-1; TRBD2 reflects the table's D call only, with no check against the DNA. TRBV1 is a pseudogene. The CDR3 loop spans 16 amino acids. The chain's CDR3 is CTSSQDRSGGSNEQFF. The CDR3 coding sequence is TGCACCAGCAGCCAAGATCGTAGCGGGGGGTCCAATGAGCAGTTCTTC.

A remark on this clone: Relative to the germline gene, one junction end is altered; a read error may explain this. The chain joins TRBV19 to TRBJ2-1; D is ambiguous. This CDR3 region has 14 residues. Germline loops: CDR1 LNHDA, CDR2 SQIVND (reference sequence). CDR3 protein: CVSSIRSDGREQFF. The DNA for the CDR3 is TGTGTCAGTAGTATACGCAGCGACGGCCGTGAGCAGTTCTTC.

V usage is TRBV3-1 (or the pseudogene TRBV3-2) and J usage is TRBJ1-1; D not resolved. Germline V lookup: CDR1 LGHDT, CDR2 YNNKEL (reference sequence). CDR3 size: 12 residues. V dropped 7 bases and J dropped 7 bases, with 13 bases sitting between them. The DNA of the CDR3 is TGTGCCAGCACCCTAAACATCCGTGAAGCTTTCTTT. It translates to CASTLNIREAFF.

This chain uses TRBV4-1 with TRBJ2-3; 8 bases are shared with TRBD2. There are 17 residues in the CDR3. The V gene end was trimmed by 1 base and the J gene end by 2 bases; junction bases not matched to a gene: 8. Germline CDR1 and CDR2: MGHRA and YSYEKL. In nucleotides, the CDR3 is TGCGCCAGCAGCCAAGTTTTTAAGCGGGAGTTCACAGATACGCAGTATTTT. As protein: CASSQVFKREFTDTQYF.

V usage is TRBV9 and J usage is TRBJ2-3, with TRBD2 as a possible D gene (5 bases). Germline loops: CDR1 SGDLS, CDR2 YYNGEE. This CDR3 contains 12 residues. Between the trimmed V and J ends, which lost 1 base and 6 bases, there was a span of 6 bases. CDR3 DNA: TGTGCCAGCAGCGTAACGGGGGATACGCAGTATTTT. Its translation is CASSVTGDTQYF.

Here the CDR3 reads CASSSGGITEAFF. DNA for the CDR3: TGTGCCAGCAGCTCAGGTGGCATCACTGAAGCTTTCTTT. This rearrangement joins TRBV7-3 to TRBJ1-1, with D uncertain. The V end was cut by 4 bases, the J end by 4 bases, with 10 bases between. CDR1 and CDR2 from the germline V gene are SGHTA and FQGTGA. CDR3 length: 13 amino acids.

This rearrangement joins TRBV5-6 to TRBJ2-1; D is possibly TRBD1 (5 bases). V lost 3 bases, J lost 8 bases, and 15 bases lay in between. Germline CDR1 is SGHDT and CDR2 is YYEEEE. The CDR3 has 14 residues. The DNA of the CDR3 is TGTGCCAGCAGCTCGAAGACAAGGGGCCATGAGCAGTTCTTC. The encoded protein is CASSSKTRGHEQFF.

This clone was recorded a few times. V gene TRBV7-9 combines with J gene TRBJ1-1; D ambiguous. This CDR3 contains 16 residues. V lost 4 bases to trimming and J lost 1 base, with 16 bases between them. Germline V gives CDR1 SEHNR, CDR2 FQNEAQ (reference sequence). CDR3 residues: CASSSLDSKGNTEAFF. CDR3 nucleotides: TGTGCCAGCAGCTCGCTCGACTCGAAGGGGAACACTGAAGCTTTCTTT.

The V gene is TRBV7-9, the J gene TRBJ2-2; D possibly corresponds to TRBD2 (6 bases). Trimming pared 4 bases from V and 4 bases from J, leaving 10 bases between. The CDR3 runs to 14 residues. Germline-derived CDR1 and CDR2 are SEHNR and FQNEAQ (reference sequence). The DNA of the CDR3 is TGTGCCAGCAGCTCCTTGGGGGGCACCGGGGAGCTGTTTTTT. Its protein product is CASSSLGGTGELFF. Variable domain in full (rest from reference TRBV7-9 and TRBJ2-2): DTGVSQNPRHKITKRGQNVTFRCDPISEHNRLYWYRQTLGQGPEFLTYFQNEAQLEKSRLLSDRFSAERPKGSFSTLEIQRTEQGDSAMYLCASSSLGGTGELFFGEGSRLTVL.

The genes are TRBV5-1 and TRBJ1-3; 7 bases are shared with TRBD1. V trimming: 3 bases; J trimming: 3 bases; junction bases outside the gene matches: 6. CDR3 length equals 15 residues. CDR1 is SGHRS and CDR2 is YFSETQ in the germline V gene. The CDR3 sequence: CASSSPRQGGNTIYF. In DNA form, the CDR3 reads TGCGCCAGCAGCTCCCCGAGACAGGGTGGAAACACCATATATTTT.

The chain combines TRBV1 with TRBJ2-6. TRBV1 is a documented pseudogene. This CDR3 comprises 18 residues. The DNA of the CDR3 is TGCACCAGCAGACGGCTGAGTTTGTGCACAAAGCGGGCCAACGTCCTGACTTTC. Protein: CTSRRLSLCTKRANVLTF.

This clone was counted once. The V and J genes are TRBV7-9 and TRBJ1-2; no reliable D call. The germline gives CDR1 SEHNR, CDR2 FQNEAQ (reference sequence). The germline V and J ends were trimmed by 5 bases and 0 bases, with 4 bases remaining between them. CDR3 length equals 12 residues. CDR3 region: CASSQANYGYTF. In DNA form, the CDR3 reads TGTGCCAGCAGCCAGGCTAACTATGGCTACACCTTC.

This CDR3 is CASSEASRAILFF. The CDR3 region has the DNA TGTGCCAGCAGTGAAGCCTCCAGGGCGATACTGTTTTTT. The chain links TRBV2 to TRBJ1-4, with D possibly TRBD1 on 5 matching bases. Trimming removed 0 bases from V and 13 bases from J, with 12 bases in between. In germline, CDR1 is SNHLY, CDR2 FYNNEI. This CDR3 has 13 residues.

The chain is built from TRBV19 and TRBJ2-5; D might be TRBD2 (6 bases). The germline V gene encodes CDR1 LNHDA and CDR2 SQIVND (reference sequence). The CDR3 sequence is 15 residues long. V was pared by 5 bases and J by 7 bases, with 20 bases between. The CDR3 nucleotides are TGTGCCAGTAGTCCCCAAGAGAGTGAGGGAGGGACCCAGTACTTC. This gives the protein CASSPQESEGGTQYF. Supplemented by reference TRBV19 and TRBJ2-5, the full variable domain reads DGGITQSPKYLFRKEGQNVTLSCEQNLNHDAMYWYRQDPGQGLRLIYYSQIVNDFQKGDIAEGYSVSREKKESFPLTVTSAQKNPTAFYLCASSPQESEGGTQYFGPGTRLLVL.

The rearrangement links TRBV12-5 to TRBJ2-2; the match to TRBD2 covers 8 bases. Trimming cost V 7 bases and J 0 bases; bases outside gene matches: 7. Germline V lookup: CDR1 LGHNT, CDR2 FRNRAP. The CDR3 runs 16 residues. CDR3 amino acids: CASAKDSGTNTGELFF. The CDR3 coding sequence is TGTGCTAGTGCCAAAGATAGCGGGACGAACACCGGGGAGCTGTTTTTT.

This chain links TRBV5-1 with TRBJ1-2; a possible D gene is TRBD1 (6 bases). The germline V gene encodes CDR1 SGHRS and CDR2 YFSETQ. The V and J ends lost 0 bases and 5 bases respectively, with 14 bases between them. The CDR3 is 15 residues long. The CDR3 bases are TGCGCCAGCAGCTTGGATATCAACAGGGAGTATGGCTACACCTTC. Protein product: CASSLDINREYGYTF.

The chain carries TRBV24-1 and TRBJ2-1; 9 positions match TRBD2. CDR1 and CDR2 (germline): KGHDR, SFDVKD. The CDR3 is made up of 16 amino acids. Trimming cost V 3 bases and J 4 bases; bases outside gene matches: 6. The CDR3 reads CATSDLAGKGYNEQFF. CDR3 bases: TGTGCCACCAGTGATCTAGCGGGAAAAGGGTACAATGAGCAGTTCTTC.

In the case of this clone: Just one base apart from a much larger clone, this may be a read error. The rearrangement uses TRBV7-9 and TRBJ2-1; possibly TRBD1 or TRBD2 for D (5 bases each). The germline V and J ends were trimmed by 5 bases and 2 bases, with 19 bases remaining between them. The CDR3 extends over 17 amino acids. Germline loops: CDR1 SEHNR, CDR2 FQNEAQ (reference sequence). The CDR3 coding sequence is TGTGCCAGCAGCCCGCCCCGGGACCTCTCGACCTACAATGAGCAGTTCTTC. Amino acid sequence: CASSPPRDLSTYNEQFF.